This T cell receptor (beta chain) appears in the sequencing data of a study of CD8 T cells in ankylosing spondylitis. 5'-RACE, quantitative and with molecular barcodes, yielded the TCR beta libraries. TCRdb reprocessed the 5' RACE reads with MiXCR, giving one entry per CDR3 protein. The sample consists of about 420,000 distinct CDR3 sequences, around 20% of them appearing once. Whole-study findings and limits: Roughly 8 highly homologous variants made up a TCR beta motif that seemed to typify ankylosing spondylitis blood.

Concerning this clonotype: Its antigen is unknown.

Sequencing was done on a sample of blood, either unsorted or a sorted T cell fraction (not recorded which). The receptor comes from a male donor with ankylosing spondylitis.

For the CDR3, the DNA is TGTGCCAGCAGCTCGGGACAGGGGGCGAGCGAGCAGTACTTC. This translates into CASSSGQGASEQYF. The rearrangement uses TRBV7-2 and TRBJ2-7; 12 nucleotides align to TRBD1. This CDR3 spans 14 amino acids. The J segment lost 6 bases and the V segment lost 4 bases, leaving 4 bases of the junction unmatched. Looked up from germline, CDR1 is SGHTA and CDR2 is FQGNSA. The complete variable domain, with remaining parts taken from reference TRBV7-2 and TRBJ2-7, reads GAGVSQSPSNKVTEKGKDVELRCDPISGHTALYWYRQSLGQGLEFLIYFQGNSAPDKSGLPSDRFSAERTGGSVSTLTIQRTQQEDSAVYLCASSSGQGASEQYFGPGTRLTVT.